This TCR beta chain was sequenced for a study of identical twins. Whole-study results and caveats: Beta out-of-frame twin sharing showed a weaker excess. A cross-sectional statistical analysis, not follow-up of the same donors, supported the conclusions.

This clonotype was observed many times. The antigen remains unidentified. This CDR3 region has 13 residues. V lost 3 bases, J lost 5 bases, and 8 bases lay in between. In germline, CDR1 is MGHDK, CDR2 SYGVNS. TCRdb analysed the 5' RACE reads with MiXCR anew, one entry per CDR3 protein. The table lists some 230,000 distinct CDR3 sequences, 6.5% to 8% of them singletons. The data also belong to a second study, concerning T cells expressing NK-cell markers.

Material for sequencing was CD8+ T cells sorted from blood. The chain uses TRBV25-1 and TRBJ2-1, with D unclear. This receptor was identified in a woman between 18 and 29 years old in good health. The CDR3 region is CASSDGLHNEQFF. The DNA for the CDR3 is TGTGCCAGCAGTGATGGGCTTCACAATGAGCAGTTCTTC.